This entry describes one TCR beta chain. Per the study methods: Amplified reference gene primers provided the basis for estimating nucleated cell counts. TCRdb's table, derived via immunoSEQ multiplex PCR, lists solely in-frame clones and lacks some. Clone size and V and J calls were adopted from that table, with D and trimming inferred from the DNA. The data contain 70,000 to 85,000 clones, roughly 80% of them singletons. This record comes from a study of blood T cell repertoires in COVID-19. The overall study: COVID-19 samples collected from the United States, Italy and Spain covered acute and convalescent phases. T cells, B-cell-depleted T cells, or PBMCs supplied cDNA or gDNA.

The CDR3 is 12 residues long. Germline-derived CDR1 and CDR2 are MNHEY and SVGAGI. V was trimmed by 6 bases and J by 1 base, leaving 6 bases between them. The source of this sequence is an elderly man with acute or convalescent COVID-19. Sequencing was performed on peripheral blood. V usage is TRBV6-5 and J usage is TRBJ1-1; TRBD1 might be the D (5 bases). Here the CDR3 reads CASRGPNTEAFF. The CDR3 DNA sequence: TGTGCCAGCAGGGGGCCGAACACTGAAGCTTTCTTT.